The TCR beta chain under discussion was sequenced for a study of blood T cell repertoires in COVID-19. The overall study: The study drew acute and convalescent COVID-19 samples from the United States, Italy and Spain. T cells, B-cell-depleted T cells, or PBMCs provided the cDNA or gDNA that served as material.

Germline CDR1 reads LNHNV; CDR2 reads YYDKDF (reference sequence). The CDR3 covers 14 residues. The J segment lost 6 bases and the V segment lost 0 bases, leaving 3 bases of the junction unmatched. Profiled with immunoSEQ multiplex PCR; TCRdb holds only in-frame clones, not every one. Seen here are around 130,000 clones, approximately 90% observed once, and the top ten hold more than 15%. The receptor's source is a man aged 50 to 59 with active or convalescent COVID-19. The specimen was peripheral blood. This rearrangement joins TRBV15 to TRBJ1-1; 8 bases are shared with TRBD1. The CDR3 DNA is TGTGCCACCAGCAGAGAACGGACAGGGTCTGAAGCTTTCTTT. It yields the protein CATSRERTGSEAFF.